This T cell receptor (beta chain) was identified in a study of cytomegalovirus exposure and HLA in healthy donors. Findings and caveats of the study: Confirmation in vitro established that a few CMV-associated chains were specific for CMV antigens. While the bulk of TCR sequences proved rare, some public TCRs turned up in many donors. The study recorded about 150 TCR beta chains that were cytomegalovirus-associated.

The CDR3 has 15 amino acids. Germline assignment: CDR1 MNHEY and CDR2 SVGAGI. Trimming took off 6 bases at V and 0 bases at J, with 12 bases between the two ends. The study ran its PCR with 60 Vbeta and 13 Jbeta primers. The assay was immunoSEQ multiplex PCR, and TCRdb's table has in-frame clones only and misses some. Of 200,000 to 300,000 clones listed, approximately 84% are singletons. This clone was counted between two and nine times. Its antigen is still unknown. J is TRBJ1-5 and V is TRBV6-5; D possibly corresponds to TRBD1 (5 bases). Specimen: PBMCs. The sequence was collected from a woman between 40 and 55 years old in good health and CMV-seropositive. The CDR3 region has the DNA TGTGCCAGCAGGCAACAGGCCGATAGCAATCAGCCCCAGCATTTT. It translates to CASRQQADSNQPQHF.